Listed below are T cell receptor beta chains from one sample, sequenced in a study of shared clonotypes between healthy human individuals. The data were produced by immunoSEQ multiplex PCR, yet TCRdb's version contains in-frame clones alone and is incomplete. The sample holds a few hundred thousand clones, about nine tenths seen once. The sequencing sample was made of memory CD8+ T cells sorted from blood. Receptors were obtained from a man in his late teens or twenties in good health. Both conserved end residues are trimmed from each CDR3. Fields, in order: V gene, J gene, CDR3 protein.

TRBV10-3,TRBJ2-1,AINPRQRGRQF
TRBV4-1,TRBJ2-7,ASNAYPGQGYYEQY
TRBV6-4,TRBJ2-2,ASSDSPSGGNTGELF
TRBV5-4,TRBJ2-5,ASTLGETQY
TRBV4-1,TRBJ2-1,ASSQVTSVYNEQF
TRBV28,TRBJ1-1,ASTGGGTEAF
TRBV4-3,TRBJ1-2,ASSQTRGYGYT
TRBV5-1,TRBJ2-7,ASSPRAYEQY
TRBV7-9,TRBJ1-1,ASSLRDTYMNTEAF
TRBV5-1,TRBJ2-7,ASSLQGKAYEQY
TRBV7-9,TRBJ2-3,ASSSRDRATDTQY
TRBV29-1,TRBJ2-1,SVEGWERSYNEQF
TRBV5-5,TRBJ2-1,ASSSGTYNEQF
TRBV5-1,TRBJ1-6,ASSLEVRPSPLH
TRBV6-1,TRBJ2-7,ASSEGRQGVHEQY
TRBV10-1,TRBJ2-7,ASSENIGTRYEQY
TRBV6-5,TRBJ1-2,ASSYGLQSGYT
TRBV11-2,TRBJ1-2,ASSPAGRAEGYT
TRBV4-1,TRBJ2-5,ASSQDQAAKETQY
TRBV2,TRBJ2-7,ASRGIPYEQY
TRBV2,TRBJ2-1,ASSMGLAGWNEQF
TRBV5-1,TRBJ2-7,ASSIDRAGYEQY
TRBV4-3,TRBJ2-5,ASSQDLGQKETQY
TRBV10-3,TRBJ2-5,AISNTLDRVQETQY
TRBV2,TRBJ2-5,ASSVDLIGGETQY
TRBV29-1,TRBJ2-1,SVEGGGSSYNEQF
TRBV27,TRBJ2-1,ASSQTSGSDSYNEQF
TRBV19,TRBJ2-5,ASSIVGATPEETQY
TRBV4-1,TRBJ2-5,ASSQAENGGLTQY
TRBV28,TRBJ2-1,ASSSRTSGAYNEQF
TRBV9,TRBJ2-1,ASSPPASGHNEQF
TRBV2,TRBJ2-1,ASRLAGAPGYNEQF
TRBV9,TRBJ2-3,ASSVDSAGGIDTQY
TRBV5-5,TRBJ2-7,ASNKLAGGPYEQY
TRBV19,TRBJ2-1,ASSIRGNEQF
TRBV4-1,TRBJ1-2,ASNARTNSNYGYT